A selection of T cell receptor beta chains follows, all from one sample in a study of T cell responses to AZD1222 COVID-19 vaccine. Only in-frame clones appear in the TCRdb table, and some are missing; sequencing was by immunoSEQ multiplex PCR. The sample holds 80,000 to 95,000 clones, about 72% seen once. This specimen was peripheral blood, taken on day 0 of AZD1222 vaccination. These receptor sequences come from an adult in good health. CDR3s include the opening cysteine and the closing phenylalanine or tryptophan. D genes are given only for firm matches. Clone size, where shown, is once, few, many, or a class for clones that have expanded.

TRBV28	.	TRBJ1-4	.	TGTGCCAGCAGCGATCTCCTGACAGCAACTAATGAAAAACTGTTTTTT	CASSDLLTATNEKLFF
TRBV28	.	TRBJ1-6	few	TGTGCCAGCAGTGAAGGACAGAGCCGTTCACCCCTCCACTTT	CASSEGQSRSPLHF
TRBV5-8	.	TRBJ2-5	.	TGTGCCAGCAGCCGACTCGGGATAGCGGACAACCAAGAGACCCAGTACTTC	CASSRLGIADNQETQYF
TRBV9	.	TRBJ1-3	.	TGTGCCAGCAGCGTTAACGATCCCTCCAACACCATATATTTT	CASSVNDPSNTIYF
TRBV21-1	.	TRBJ1-2	.	TGTGCCAGCAGCAAACGTGGCGGCACCCCTGGCTACACCTTC	CASSKRGGTPGYTF
TRBV11-2	.	TRBJ1-1	.	TGTGCCAGCAGCTTAGTCGGCGGGGACACTGAAGCTTTCTTT	CASSLVGGDTEAFF
TRBV6-6	TRBD2	TRBJ2-7	.	TGTGCCAGCAGAGGGACTAGCGTTACCTACGAGCAGTACTTC	CASRGTSVTYEQYF
TRBV12-3/TRBV12-4	.	TRBJ1-2	.	TGTGCCAGCAGTTTCTCGGTCTATGGCTACACCTTC	CASSFSVYGYTF
TRBV27	TRBD1	TRBJ2-7	.	TGTGCCAGCAGTTACAGGGGCAGGGTGAACGAGCAGTACTTC	CASSYRGRVNEQYF
TRBV9	TRBD2	TRBJ2-7	.	TGTGCCAGCGGGCCCTCGGGGGGTCACAACGAGCAGTACTTC	CASGPSGGHNEQYF
TRBV5-1	.	TRBJ1-3	.	TGCGCCAGCAGCTTGGGAAACTCTGGAAACACCATATATTTT	CASSLGNSGNTIYF